This TCR beta chain was recovered during a study of post-analysis software for immune sequencing data. Findings of the study overall: Controls significantly exceeded multiple sclerosis patients in normalized Chao1 diversity. Strong same-batch co-clustering of samples appeared with F measure clustering.

Included in the TCR beta cDNA libraries were unique molecular identifiers. TCRdb re-called the PCR reads through MiXCR, storing one row per CDR3 protein. The sample carries roughly 620,000 distinct CDR3 sequences, 44% recorded once. Remarks on this clonotype: The target antigen is unknown.

The TCR originated in a girl aged 5-17 years with multiple sclerosis. The material sequenced was blood.

The CDR3 is CASSYGQAEAFF. CDR3 sequence (DNA): TGCGCCAGCAGCTACGGACAAGCTGAAGCTTTCTTT. The V and J genes are TRBV5-1 and TRBJ1-1; weak D call: TRBD1 (5 bases). V lost 3 bases and J lost 6, with 9 bases in between. This CDR3 comprises 12 residues. Germline V gene data show CDR1 as SGHRS and CDR2 as YFSETQ.